Below, 24 T cell receptor beta chains from the same sample are listed, as sequenced in a study of OX40 agonist ivuxolimab in advanced cancers. The repertoire was sequenced with immunoSEQ multiplex PCR; TCRdb's copy has only in-frame clones and lacks some. Found here are approximately 58,000 clones, roughly 73% of them singletons; the top ten hold 2% to 2.5%. This specimen was CD4+ or CD8+ T cells sorted from blood, taken in a trial of the OX40 agonist ivuxolimab. The receptors derive from an adult with an advanced solid tumor such as melanoma, head and neck, liver or kidney cancer.

The rearrangement links TRBV7-9 to TRBJ2-1; a weak D match, TRBD2 (6 bases). V dropped 2 bases and J dropped 9 bases, with 11 bases sitting between them. CDR3 length: 13 residues. Germline CDR1 SEHNR, CDR2 FQNEAQ (reference sequence). Here the CDR3 reads CASSLRDSIEQFF. As DNA, the CDR3 is TGTGCCAGCAGCTTAAGGGACTCCATTGAGCAGTTCTTC.

The chain recombines TRBV28 with TRBJ2-1, with 9 bases that match TRBD1. The CDR3 has 16 residues. Trimming at V came to 4 bases and at J to 3 bases, leaving 7 bases not matched to a gene. Germline CDR1 and CDR2: MDHEN and SYDVKM. In DNA form, the CDR3 reads TGTGCCAGCAGTTCCCCGGGGGACAGGGACTACAATGAGCAGTTCTTC. This gives the protein CASSSPGDRDYNEQFF.

The gene calls are TRBV6-6 and TRBJ2-3, with a possible D match to TRBD2 (6 bases). Trimming stripped 2 bases from V and 1 base from J, with 10 bases between. CDR3 size: 15 residues. Germline CDR1 MNHNY, CDR2 SVGAGI (reference sequence). The CDR3 here is CASSYGGARTDTQYF. In nucleotides, the CDR3 is TGTGCCAGCAGTTACGGAGGGGCCCGCACAGATACGCAGTATTTT.

This chain connects TRBV11-3 to TRBJ1-1; D is ambiguous. Germline V CDR1 and CDR2: SGHNT, YENEEA. V lost 1 base and J 4 bases, leaving 7 bases between the germline ends. The CDR3 extends over 13 amino acids. The CDR3 sequence: CASSLGEGTEAFF. DNA for the CDR3: TGTGCCAGCAGCTTAGGGGAAGGCACTGAAGCTTTCTTT.

The V call is TRBV7-6, the J call TRBJ2-5; D is unresolved. V was shortened by 3 bases and J by 1 base, with 3 bases between the two germline ends. Germline assignment: CDR1 SGHVS and CDR2 FNYEAQ. The CDR3 loop spans 12 amino acids. CDR3 in DNA: TGTGCCAGCAGCTTTCCCCAAGAGACCCAGTACTTC. Translated, it gives CASSFPQETQYF.

V usage is TRBV6-5 and J usage is TRBJ1-2; D gene unclear. Germline assignment: CDR1 MNHEY and CDR2 SVGAGI. CDR3 length equals 14 residues. The V end lost 0 bases, the J end lost 8 bases, and 13 bases lay between the germline ends. Written as DNA, the CDR3 is TGTGCCAGCAGTTACTCTGGAGGCGAGAGAGGCTACACCTTC. Translation gives CASSYSGGERGYTF.

The J gene is TRBJ2-1, the V gene TRBV11-2; TRBD2 matches at 11 bases. J lost 7 bases, V lost 2 bases, and 7 bases had no gene match. The CDR3 has 16 residues. Germline assignment: CDR1 SGHAT and CDR2 FQNNGV. The CDR3 here is CASSLWRLAGGNEQFF. The CDR3 bases are TGTGCCAGCAGCTTATGGCGGCTAGCGGGAGGTAATGAGCAGTTCTTC.

The rearrangement links TRBV7-9 to TRBJ2-5; D may be TRBD2 (5 bases). The J call is in doubt because the DNA end fits TRBJ2-7 better. The CDR3 contains 13 residues. Germline CDR1 is SEHNR and CDR2 is FQNEAQ (reference sequence). CDR3 region: CASSLARGGEQYF. CDR3 nucleotides: TGTGCCAGCAGCTTAGCGCGAGGAGGCGAGCAGTACTTC.

The chain has TRBV5-1 and TRBJ2-2; a possible D gene is TRBD2 (6 bases). CDR1 is SGHRS and CDR2 is YFSETQ in the germline V gene. V gave up 4 bases and J gave up 6 bases, with 25 bases separating them. The CDR3 totals 18 residues. The CDR3 bases are TGCGCCAGCAGCCCCGTGGCCGGAGGGCCTTCAAGTGCCGGGGAGCTGTTTTTT. Its translation: CASSPVAGGPSSAGELFF.

The V and J genes are TRBV19 and TRBJ2-7; 10 bases match TRBD2. Per germline, CDR1 LNHDA and CDR2 SQIVND (reference sequence). Losses at the gene ends were 3 bases for V and 3 bases for J; bases not matched to a gene: 5. The CDR3 runs 15 residues. DNA of the CDR3: TGTGCCAGTAGTATCCTTATAGCGGGGGGCTACGAGCAGTACTTC. It translates to CASSILIAGGYEQYF.

The chain carries TRBV28 and TRBJ2-7; D is uncertain. CDR1 and CDR2 (germline): MDHEN, SYDVKM. The CDR3 is 11 residues long. V lost 2 bases to trimming and J lost 8 bases, with 7 bases between them. CDR3 nucleotides: TGTGCCAGCAGTTTAGGGTACCAGCAGTACTTC. Translating it yields CASSLGYQQYF. The whole variable domain, filled in from reference TRBV28 and TRBJ2-7, reads DVKVTQSSRYLVKRTGEKVFLECVQDMDHENMFWYRQDPGLGLRLIYFSYDVKMKEKGDIPEGYSVSREKKERFSLILESASTNQTSMYLCASSLGYQQYFGPGTRLTVT.

This clone was observed a handful of times. The chain links TRBV5-1 to TRBJ2-5, with D perhaps assigned TRBD1 or TRBD2 (6 bases each). Between the trimmed V and J ends, which lost 6 bases and 4 bases, there was a span of 16 bases. Germline CDR1 and CDR2: SGHRS and YFSETQ. This CDR3 comprises 14 residues. CDR3 in amino acids: CASNLRGAGETQYF. CDR3 in DNA: TGCGCCAGCAACCTGAGGGGGGCCGGAGAGACCCAGTACTTC.

V and J are TRBV28 and TRBJ1-1; D is perhaps TRBD1 (5 bases). The germline gives CDR1 MDHEN, CDR2 SYDVKM. The CDR3 totals 14 residues. The V gene lost 1 base and the J gene lost 14 bases, with 20 bases spanning the gap. Here the CDR3 reads CASSLSKIVAGPFF. The CDR3 DNA reads as TGTGCCAGCAGTTTATCTAAAATCGTGGCAGGGCCCTTCTTT.

J is TRBJ1-6 and V is TRBV5-6; D is ambiguous. The germline V gene has CDR1 SGHDT and CDR2 YYEEEE. V was pared by 2 bases and J by 3 bases, with 9 bases between. The CDR3 loop spans 15 amino acids. The CDR3 loop is CASSLQTLYNSPLHF. The CDR3, as DNA: TGTGCCAGCAGCTTACAGACTCTCTATAATTCACCCCTCCACTTT.

The V and J genes are TRBV4-2 and TRBJ2-1, with a weak D call TRBD2 (6 bases). From germline, CDR1 is LGHNA and CDR2 YNFKEQ. The CDR3 sequence is 16 residues long. V was shortened by 4 bases and J by 0 bases, with 13 bases between the two germline ends. The CDR3 DNA is TGTGCCAGCAGCCCCGGGGAGGCCCTCTCCTACAATGAGCAGTTCTTC. It codes for CASSPGEALSYNEQFF.

V and J are TRBV5-1 and TRBJ2-5; 7 bases fit TRBD2. V lost 3 bases, J lost 4 bases, and 12 bases stayed unmatched. This CDR3 is 16 amino acids long. CDR1 is SGHRS and CDR2 is YFSETQ in the germline V gene. The CDR3 nucleotides read TGCGCCAGCAGCTCGGGAGGTGGGATGAGGCGAGAGACCCAGTACTTC. This sequence encodes CASSSGGGMRRETQYF.

V and J are TRBV4-3 and TRBJ2-5, with 9 bases that match TRBD2. The CDR3 has 16 amino acids. Germline V lookup: CDR1 LGHNA, CDR2 YSLEER. Trimming at V came to 0 bases and at J to 13 bases, leaving 15 bases not matched to a gene. The CDR3 DNA reads as TGCGCCAGCAGCCAAGATTTCCCCCTGGCGGGGGGGCTCCCGTACTTC. Translation: CASSQDFPLAGGLPYF.

The chain is built from TRBV7-9 and TRBJ2-1; possibly TRBD1 or TRBD2 for D (6 bases each). Trimming shortened V by 4 bases and J by 7 bases, and 11 bases separated the two germline ends. Per germline, CDR1 SEHNR and CDR2 FQNEAQ (reference sequence). The CDR3 runs 13 residues. The CDR3 here is CASSSQGRNEQFF. The CDR3 DNA reads as TGTGCCAGCAGCTCGCAGGGGAGGAATGAGCAGTTCTTC.

This chain connects TRBV27 to TRBJ1-3; 8 positions agree with TRBD1. The CDR3 extends over 13 amino acids. CDR1 is MNHEY and CDR2 is SMNVEV in the germline V gene (reference sequence). V lost 6 bases, J lost 4 bases, and 2 bases stayed unmatched. The CDR3 sequence is CASRGQGGNTIYF. The CDR3 DNA reads as TGTGCCAGCAGAGGACAGGGAGGAAACACCATATATTTT.

The chain employs TRBV5-6 and TRBJ1-2; D gene uncertain. V was pared by 6 bases and J by 7 bases, with 19 bases between. There are 14 residues in the CDR3. The V gene's germline CDR1 is SGHDT and CDR2 YYEEEE. DNA of the CDR3: TGTGCCAGCACCCAGGACCCGGGGTCAGTTGGCTACACCTTC. It is translated as CASTQDPGSVGYTF.

This chain connects TRBV18 to TRBJ2-1; tentatively, D is TRBD2 (6 bases). There are 16 residues in the CDR3. With 6 bases removed from V and 1 base from J, the gap between germline ends came to 16 bases. Germline lookup yields CDR1 KGHSH and CDR2 LQKENI. The CDR3 DNA follows: TGTGCCAGCTCGCCGTACCTAGCGACTTCCTACAATGAGCAGTTCTTC. Protein: CASSPYLATSYNEQFF.

The chain couples TRBV9 to TRBJ1-2; no reliable D call. The CDR3 sequence is 12 residues long. V lost 0 bases and J lost 3, with 3 bases in between. CDR1 and CDR2 from the germline V gene are SGDLS and YYNGEE. The chain's CDR3 is CASSVDDYGYTF. The CDR3 region has the DNA TGTGCCAGCAGCGTAGATGACTATGGCTACACCTTC.

In the case of this clone: Other DNA sequences within the sample encode an identical CDR3. The chain has TRBV5-6 and TRBJ2-5; no firm D call. Germline CDR1 SGHDT, CDR2 YYEEEE. V was shortened by 2 bases and J by 3 bases, with 2 bases between the two germline ends. The CDR3 sequence is 11 residues long. The CDR3, as DNA: TGTGCCAGCAGCTTTGAAGAGACCCAGTACTTC. Amino acids: CASSFEETQYF.

The chain couples TRBV11-2 to TRBJ2-3; the D is unclear. CDR3 length: 12 amino acids. V shed 0 bases and J shed 7 bases, with 5 bases lying between them. Germline values: CDR1 SGHAT, CDR2 FQNNGV. The CDR3 sequence is CASSLDYYTQYF. As DNA, the CDR3 is TGTGCCAGCAGCTTAGATTATTATACGCAGTATTTT.